Reported below is one T cell receptor (beta chain). The antigen is not known. The entry originates in a study of T cell repertoires in cytomegalovirus infection. About the study: CMV infection and matching HLA type were both indicated by public TCR beta signatures.

Study results and caveats: Using cumulative public TCR beta family frequency, the authors identified those who carried CMV together with the relevant HLA. HLA-C-restricted CMV clonotypes gave the most frequent clonotype in two of eight donors.

From germline, CDR1 is MNHEY and CDR2 SMNVEV (reference sequence). The V and J ends lost 5 bases and 3 bases respectively, with 16 bases between them. CDR3 length: 15 amino acids. TCRdb analysed the reads with MiXCR anew, one entry per CDR3 protein. The sample carries around 740,000 distinct CDR3 sequences, 35% to 45% recorded once. The clonotype originates from a human donor in good health (CMV status not recorded). Some clones in this sample may be carry-over from other donors' samples. Sequencing was performed on PBMCs. This sequence joins TRBV27 and TRBJ1-1; the D gene is possibly TRBD1 (5 bases). CDR3 sequence reads: CASSQQVLRDTEAFF. CDR3 nucleotides: TGTGCCAGCAGTCAACAGGTCTTGCGGGACACTGAAGCTTTCTTT.